The 9 T cell receptor beta chains given below trace back to one sample, sequenced in a study of blood T cell repertoires in COVID-19. Method: immunoSEQ multiplex PCR; TCRdb's copy keeps in-frame clones and lacks some. The repertoire holds roughly 110,000 clones, with about 89% as singletons. Sequences were obtained from peripheral blood. The source is a man aged 40-55 years with acute or convalescent COVID-19.

The rearrangement uses TRBV6-2 or TRBV6-3 and TRBJ1-5, with D perhaps matching TRBD1 (6 bases). CDR3 size: 14 residues. The ends were cut back, 2 bases at V and 3 bases at J, with 8 bases in the middle. Germline V lookup: CDR1 MNHEY, CDR2 SVGEGT. CDR3 sequence: CASSYRDNNQPQHF. CDR3 nucleotide sequence: TGTGCCAGCAGTTACCGGGACAACAATCAGCCCCAGCATTTT.

The J gene is TRBJ1-5, the V gene TRBV6-1, with 8 bases lining up with TRBD1. The trim removed 0 bases at V and 2 bases at J, leaving 9 bases unmatched. The CDR3 runs to 18 residues. Germline CDR1 and CDR2: MNHNS and SASEGT. Here the CDR3 DNA reads TGTGCCAGCAGTGAAGCAGGATACGAGACAGGGGGCAATCAGCCCCAGCATTTT. As protein: CASSEAGYETGGNQPQHF.

The chain uses TRBV3-1 (or the pseudogene TRBV3-2) and TRBJ2-5; the D is unclear. The CDR3 runs to 13 residues. V gave up 0 bases and J gave up 4 bases, with 6 bases separating them. Germline V gives CDR1 LGHDT, CDR2 YNNKEL (reference sequence). The CDR3 region is CASSQELLETQYF. DNA of the CDR3: TGTGCCAGCAGCCAAGAACTCCTAGAGACCCAGTACTTC.

V is TRBV27 and J is TRBJ1-5; TRBD1 agrees at 7 bases. The junction had 5 bases not matched to a gene; V was cut back by 3 bases and J by 6 bases. This CDR3 has 14 residues. Germline V lookup: CDR1 MNHEY, CDR2 SMNVEV (reference sequence). The CDR3 loop is CASSFSGGSQPQHF. For the CDR3, the DNA is TGTGCCAGCAGTTTCTCAGGGGGAAGTCAGCCCCAGCATTTT.

The rearrangement uses TRBV5-1 and TRBJ2-7, with 11 bases fitting TRBD2. V was clipped by 1 base and J by 1 base; unmatched bases: 4. Germline lookup yields CDR1 SGHRS and CDR2 YFSETQ. This CDR3 spans 16 amino acids. CDR3 loop: CASSLKTSGTSYEQYF. The CDR3 DNA reads TGCGCCAGCAGCTTGAAGACTAGCGGGACTTCCTACGAGCAGTACTTC.

The chain uses TRBV7-6 and TRBJ1-2; 9 bases are a match to TRBD1. Germline-derived CDR1 and CDR2 are SGHVS and FNYEAQ. The length of the CDR3 is 16 residues. V trimming: 5 bases; J trimming: 4 bases; junction bases outside the gene matches: 11. The CDR3 protein is CASSPQQGAEGYGYTF. The CDR3 DNA is TGTGCCAGCAGCCCACAACAGGGGGCAGAAGGCTATGGCTACACCTTC.

The genes are TRBV10-3 and TRBJ2-5; possible D gene TRBD2, 5 bases. The V end was cut by 0 bases, the J end by 3 bases, with 8 bases between. Looked up from germline, CDR1 is ENHRY and CDR2 is SYGVKD. The CDR3 totals 14 residues. The CDR3 DNA follows: TGTGCCATCAGTGAGTCGACCGGGGAAGAGACCCAGTACTTC. Translation gives CAISESTGEETQYF.

The chain joins TRBV3-1 (or the pseudogene TRBV3-2) to TRBJ1-2, with 7 bases aligning to TRBD1. With 1 base clipped from V and 4 bases from J, the junction kept 9 bases outside the gene matches. CDR1 and CDR2 (germline): LGHDT, YNNKEL (reference sequence). CDR3 size: 16 residues. CDR3 in amino acids: CASSQGPQGPGYGYTF. The CDR3 nucleotides are TGTGCCAGCAGCCAAGGCCCACAGGGGCCTGGCTATGGCTACACCTTC.

V is TRBV3-1 (or the pseudogene TRBV3-2) and J is TRBJ2-1; the match to TRBD2 covers 10 bases. The J segment lost 7 bases and the V segment lost 0 bases, leaving 6 bases of the junction unmatched. The length of the CDR3 is 16 residues. Germline loops: CDR1 LGHDT, CDR2 YNNKEL (reference sequence). In nucleotides, the CDR3 is TGTGCCAGCAGCCAAGATACTAGCGGGATTCGAAATGAGCAGTTCTTC. Translating gives CASSQDTSGIRNEQFF.